The 24 T cell receptor beta chains below all came from one sample that was sequenced in a study of CD8 T cells in Susac syndrome. The authors reverse transcribed about 0.45 to 1 ug RNA with random hexamers. TCRdb reprocessed the immunoSEQ multiplex PCR reads via MiXCR and lists one record per CDR3 protein. The table has hundreds of thousands of distinct CDR3 sequences, about 93% seen once. Sample: CD4+ T cells from PBMCs. The receptors were sampled from a human donor with multiple sclerosis.

The chain has TRBV30 and TRBJ1-6, with D possibly being TRBD1 (5 bases). Trimming removed 2 bases from V and 7 bases from J, with 12 bases in between. Per germline, CDR1 GTSNPN and CDR2 SVGIG (reference sequence). There are 14 residues in the CDR3. CDR3 DNA sequence: TGTGCCTGGAGTCCGGGACGCGAAAATTCACCCCTCCACTTT. This translates into CAWSPGRENSPLHF.

This rearrangement joins TRBV18 to TRBJ1-6; 7 bases are shared with TRBD1. The CDR3 extends over 12 amino acids. The ends lost 4 bases at V and 9 bases at J; junction bases unmatched: 0. CDR1 is KGHSH, CDR2 LQKENI, per germline. DNA of the CDR3: TGTGCCAGCTCACGACAGGGTTCACCCCTCCACTTT. Amino acids: CASSRQGSPLHF. The complete variable domain, with remaining parts taken from reference TRBV18 and TRBJ1-6, reads NAGVMQNPRHLVRRRGQEARLRCSPMKGHSHVYWYRQLPEEGLKFMVYLQKENIIDESGMPKERFSAEFPKEGPSILRIQQVVRGDSAAYFCASSRQGSPLHFGNGTRLTVT.

The chain has TRBV7-9 and TRBJ1-1, with TRBD1 matching over 7 bases. This CDR3 has 18 amino acids. V trimming: 5 bases; J trimming: 0 bases; junction bases outside the gene matches: 15. Germline loops: CDR1 SEHNR, CDR2 FQNEAQ (reference sequence). Here the CDR3 DNA reads TGTGCCAGCAGCCTACCATCGGGACAGCAGACCATGAACACTGAAGCTTTCTTT. Amino acid sequence: CASSLPSGQQTMNTEAFF.

The chain uses TRBV20-1 and TRBJ1-6; no definite D call. Trimming pared 3 bases from V and 7 bases from J, leaving 10 bases between. This CDR3 spans 13 amino acids. Germline V lookup: CDR1 DFQATT, CDR2 SNEGSKA (reference sequence). CDR3 region: CSASRAANSPLHF. The DNA of the CDR3 is TGCAGTGCTAGTCGGGCAGCAAATTCACCCCTCCACTTT.

DNA for the CDR3: TGCGCCAGCAGTCAATCGGGGCAGTTTTGTACGGCCCAGCATTTT. It yields the protein CASSQSGQFCTAQHF. V gene TRBV23-1 combines with J gene TRBJ1-5; perhaps TRBD1 as D (5 bases). TRBV23-1 is labeled an ORF, and its function is uncertain. The CDR3 has 15 residues. V lost 0 bases and J lost 11, with 17 bases in between.

As DNA, the CDR3 is TGTGCCAGCAGCCAAGGCGGGGGGGGCGGAGAGACCCAGTACTTC. Its protein product is CASSQGGGGGETQYF. The chain links TRBV3-1 to TRBJ2-5; 9 nucleotides match TRBD2. This CDR3 region has 15 residues. The junction had 4 bases not matched to a gene; V was cut back by 1 base and J by 4 bases. The germline CDR1 and CDR2 sequences are LGHDT and YNNKEL (reference sequence).

The gene calls are TRBV12-2 and TRBJ2-1. TRBV12-2 represents a pseudogene. CDR3 length: 15 amino acids. CDR3 DNA sequence: TGTGCAAGTCGCTCCAAACAGACTGAATACAATGAGCAGTTCTTC. It is translated as CASRSKQTEYNEQFF.

J is TRBJ1-1 and V is TRBV7-6; D gene ambiguous. From germline, CDR1 is SGHVS and CDR2 FNYEAQ. This CDR3 is built from 11 residues. CDR3 residues: CPGRAETEAFF. In DNA form, the CDR3 reads TGTCCCGGCAGAGCAGAGACTGAAGCTTTCTTT.

This clonotype occurred once. CDR3 loop: CASSPIQGRYEQYF. Written as DNA, the CDR3 is TGCGCCAGCAGCCCGATTCAGGGACGCTACGAGCAGTACTTC. This rearrangement joins TRBV5-1 to TRBJ2-7; D may correspond to TRBD1 or TRBD2 (5 bases each). V lost 4 bases, J lost 3 bases, and 14 bases lay in between. The CDR3 runs 14 residues. Per the germline V gene, CDR1 is SGHRS and CDR2 is YFSETQ.

The chain links TRBV4-1 to TRBJ1-4, with TRBD1 matching 7 bases. Trimming removed 3 bases from V and 8 bases from J; junction bases left unmatched: 18. This CDR3 has 18 residues. The germline CDR1 and CDR2 sequences are MGHRA and YSYEKL. The CDR3 DNA sequence: TGCGCCAGCAGCCATCCGCTTGGGACAGCAAGTGGGAACGAAAAACTGTTTTTT. This codes for CASSHPLGTASGNEKLFF.

V usage is TRBV28 and J usage is TRBJ2-2; 10 positions agree with TRBD2. The CDR3 sequence is 14 residues long. In germline, CDR1 is MDHEN, CDR2 SYDVKM. V lost 8 bases and J lost 4; bases outside the gene matches: 4. This chain's CDR3 is CASWKREGTGELFF. The CDR3 DNA reads TGTGCCAGCTGGAAGCGGGAGGGCACCGGGGAGCTGTTTTTT. The full variable domain, rest sourced from reference TRBV28 and TRBJ2-2, is DVKVTQSSRYLVKRTGEKVFLECVQDMDHENMFWYRQDPGLGLRLIYFSYDVKMKEKGDIPEGYSVSREKKERFSLILESASTNQTSMYLCASWKREGTGELFFGEGSRLTVL.

V and J are TRBV27 and TRBJ2-2, with D possibly TRBD2 on 5 matching bases. The germline gives CDR1 MNHEY, CDR2 SMNVEV (reference sequence). This CDR3 has 12 residues. V was clipped by 8 bases and J by 6 bases, with 10 bases between them. CDR3 sequence (DNA): TGTGCCAGCGGAGGTCAGTCCGGGGAGCTGTTTTTT. Encoded protein: CASGGQSGELFF.

The chain carries TRBV20-1 and TRBJ2-7, with unresolved D. The CDR3 extends over 12 amino acids. Between the trimmed V and J ends, which lost 5 bases and 2 bases, there was a span of 10 bases. Germline V gene lookup returns CDR1 DFQATT and CDR2 SNEGSKA (reference sequence). Written as DNA, the CDR3 is TGCAGTGCTGGGAAAGGCCCCTACGAGCAGTACGTC. Protein product: CSAGKGPYEQYV.

V gene TRBV30 combines with J gene TRBJ2-1; D might be TRBD2 (6 bases). V lost 5 bases and J lost 6, with 23 bases in between. This CDR3 is built from 16 residues. The germline CDR1 and CDR2 sequences are GTSNPN and SVGIG (reference sequence). The CDR3 nucleotides are TGTGCCTGGCCCCCCCCAGGGCGGGACGCGGGCAATGAGCAGTTCTTC. It is translated as CAWPPPGRDAGNEQFF.

The chain employs TRBV20-1 and TRBJ2-3; D is unclear. Germline assignment: CDR1 DFQATT and CDR2 SNEGSKA (reference sequence). The CDR3 loop spans 13 amino acids. V lost 3 bases and J lost 6, with 13 bases in between. The CDR3 is CSARSPLGDTQYF. The CDR3 DNA reads as TGCAGTGCTAGGAGTCCGTTGGGGGATACGCAGTATTTT.

The chain uses TRBV27 and TRBJ1-1; 7 bases are a match to TRBD1. Germline V gene data show CDR1 as MNHEY and CDR2 as SMNVEV (reference sequence). With V trimmed by 2 bases and J by 0 bases, 6 bases remained unmatched. This CDR3 spans 16 amino acids. The CDR3 region has the DNA TGTGCCAGCAGTTTAAAGGGGGCAGCCTTGAACACTGAAGCTTTCTTT. This gives the protein CASSLKGAALNTEAFF.

The CDR3 protein is CASSLSGLETQYF. CDR3 nucleotide sequence: TGCGCCAGCAGCTTGAGTGGCCTAGAGACCCAGTACTTC. V usage is TRBV5-1 and J usage is TRBJ2-5; D is unresolved. This CDR3 region has 13 residues. Germline CDR1 and CDR2: SGHRS and YFSETQ. V lost 1 base and J lost 4, with 8 bases in between.

The rearrangement joins TRBV24-1 to TRBJ2-1; D gene uncertain. V was pared by 0 bases and J by 6 bases, with 8 bases between. The V gene's germline CDR1 is KGHDR and CDR2 SFDVKD. The CDR3 runs 14 residues. The DNA of the CDR3 is TGTGCCACCAGTGATTTGACTCTAGGCAATGAGCAGTTCTTC. It yields the protein CATSDLTLGNEQFF.

This chain joins TRBV6-2 or TRBV6-3 and TRBJ2-3, with 10 nucleotides matching TRBD2. The CDR3 loop spans 16 amino acids. Trimming removed 4 bases from V and 7 bases from J; junction bases left unmatched: 11. From germline, CDR1 is MNHEY and CDR2 SVGEGT. The CDR3 loop is CASSSRGSGGHNTQYF. CDR3 DNA: TGTGCCAGCAGTTCGAGAGGTAGCGGGGGGCACAATACGCAGTATTTT.

The CDR3 loop is CASSLGRISTDTQYF. The CDR3 region has the DNA TGCGCCAGCAGTCTCGGACGGATAAGCACAGATACGCAGTATTTT. The chain combines TRBV4-1 with TRBJ2-3; no definite D call. This CDR3 spans 15 amino acids. Per germline, CDR1 MGHRA and CDR2 YSYEKL. V was trimmed by 6 bases and J by 0 bases, leaving 13 bases between them.

J is TRBJ2-1 and V is TRBV14; 8 positions match TRBD1. CDR1 and CDR2 from the germline V gene are SGHDN and FVKESK. After removal of 3 bases from V and 0 bases from J, the junction contained 7 bases not matched to a gene. This CDR3 is 17 amino acids long. CDR3 sequence (DNA): TGTGCCAGCAGCCAGGCGAGGACAGGGAGCTCCTACAATGAGCAGTTCTTC. Translating gives CASSQARTGSSYNEQFF.

This clonotype is a singleton in its sample. The gene calls are TRBV6-1 and TRBJ1-5; 7 nucleotides match TRBD1. The germline V gene encodes CDR1 MNHNS and CDR2 SASEGT. The CDR3 has 14 amino acids. The junction had 14 bases not matched to a gene; V was cut back by 10 bases and J by 8 bases. The CDR3 protein is CATRGTQPWEPQHF. The CDR3, as DNA: TGTGCCACCAGGGGGACACAACCGTGGGAGCCCCAGCATTTT.

The rearrangement joins TRBV6-2 or TRBV6-3 to TRBJ2-1, with 9 bases aligning to TRBD1. Germline CDR1 reads MNHEY; CDR2 reads SVGEGT. The CDR3 loop spans 14 amino acids. V shed 5 bases and J 8 bases; nucleotides not matched to a gene: 7. CDR3 sequence: CASSPGQGKYEQFF. CDR3 sequence (DNA): TGTGCCAGCAGTCCGGGACAGGGAAAGTATGAGCAGTTCTTC.

The chain is built from TRBV5-6 and TRBJ2-5, with 10 bases aligning to TRBD2. The CDR3 is 15 amino acids. J lost 5 bases, V lost 5 bases, and 9 bases had no gene match. Germline V gene lookup returns CDR1 SGHDT and CDR2 YYEEEE. CDR3 nucleotides: TGTGCCAGCAGTCGGTCAGCGGGGGGGCTGGAGACCCAGTACTTC. Translation gives CASSRSAGGLETQYF.